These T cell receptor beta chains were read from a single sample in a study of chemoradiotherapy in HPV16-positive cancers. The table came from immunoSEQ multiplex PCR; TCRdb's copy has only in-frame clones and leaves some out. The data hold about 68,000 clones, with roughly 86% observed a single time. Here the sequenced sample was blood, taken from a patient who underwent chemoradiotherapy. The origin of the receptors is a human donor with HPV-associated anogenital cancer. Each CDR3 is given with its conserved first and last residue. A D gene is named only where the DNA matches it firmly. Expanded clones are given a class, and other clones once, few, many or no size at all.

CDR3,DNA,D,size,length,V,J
CSVVVGEETQYF,TGCAGCGTTGTAGTGGGTGAAGAGACCCAGTACTTC,-,-,12,TRBV29-1,TRBJ2-5
CASTNRQDSGRLNTEAFF,TGTGCCAGCACCAACCGACAGGACTCGGGCCGGCTGAACACTGAAGCTTTCTTT,-,-,18,TRBV27,TRBJ1-1
CSVRRSNEQFF,TGCAGCGTACGACGGTCCAATGAGCAGTTCTTC,-,-,11,TRBV29-1,TRBJ2-1
CASSLTGGSDSPLHF,TGTGCCAGCAGCTTAACAGGGGGCTCGGATTCACCCCTCCACTTT,TRBD1,-,15,TRBV7-6,TRBJ1-6
CASTENTGELFF,TGTGCCAGCACCGAGAACACCGGGGAGCTGTTTTTT,-,few,12,TRBV7-9,TRBJ2-2
CARSPGRGRLGDTGELFF,TGTGCCAGAAGCCCAGGGCGGGGGAGACTGGGGGACACCGGGGAGCTGTTTTTT,TRBD2,-,18,TRBV19,TRBJ2-2
CASRPTGDSYEQYF,TGTGCCAGCAGGCCGACAGGAGACTCCTACGAGCAGTACTTC,-,-,14,TRBV6-1,TRBJ2-7
CASSLVDLSTDTQYF,TGTGCCAGCAGCTTGGTGGACTTATCCACAGATACGCAGTATTTT,-,-,15,TRBV5-4,TRBJ2-3
CASSVDREARAPLHF,TGTGCCAGCAGCGTAGACAGGGAAGCGAGGGCACCCCTCCACTTT,-,-,15,TRBV9,TRBJ1-6
CASRPPGLGITEAFF,TGTGCCAGTAGACCACCGGGACTGGGTATCACTGAAGCTTTCTTT,-,-,15,TRBV19,TRBJ1-1
CASSDPMNTEAFF,TGTGCCAGCAGTGATCCCATGAACACTGAAGCTTTCTTT,-,-,13,TRBV25-1,TRBJ1-1
CASSLVSKSTDTQYF,TGTGCCAGCAGCTTAGTTTCGAAGAGCACAGATACGCAGTATTTT,-,-,15,TRBV11-2,TRBJ2-3
CASSLSGDPYEQYF,TGCGCCAGCAGCTTGAGCGGGGATCCCTACGAGCAGTACTTC,TRBD2,once,14,TRBV5-1,TRBJ2-7
CASSSNPGLTNEKLFF,TGTGCCAGCTCTAGTAACCCAGGTCTTACTAATGAAAAACTGTTTTTT,-,-,16,TRBV18,TRBJ1-4
CASMGRTQTPWPQHF,TGTGCCAGCATGGGGAGGACCCAAACCCCGTGGCCCCAGCATTTT,-,-,15,TRBV19,TRBJ1-5
CASSERVMNTEAFF,TGCGCCAGCAGTGAGCGGGTGATGAACACTGAAGCTTTCTTT,-,-,14,TRBV10-1,TRBJ1-1
CASSRPGGRGTEAFF,TGTGCCAGCAGTCGCCCCGGGGGACGAGGCACTGAAGCTTTCTTT,-,-,15,TRBV27,TRBJ1-1
CASSDPRQGLTF,TGTGCCAGCAGTGACCCTAGGCAGGGGCTCACCTTC,-,-,12,TRBV6-4,TRBJ1-2
CASSANRDTEAFF,TGTGCCAGCTCTGCCAACAGGGACACTGAAGCTTTCTTT,-,-,13,TRBV18,TRBJ1-1
CASRGQGPTTEAFF,TGTGCCAGCAGGGGACAGGGGCCGACCACTGAAGCTTTCTTT,TRBD1,-,14,TRBV6-5,TRBJ1-1
CASSPRQAGTGELFF,TGCGCCAGCAGCCCCCGCCAGGCGGGAACCGGGGAGCTGTTTTTT,-,-,15,TRBV5-1,TRBJ2-2
CASTIGAGGITEAFF,TGTGCCAGCACCATAGGGGCAGGGGGAATTACTGAAGCTTTCTTT,TRBD1,few,15,TRBV2,TRBJ1-1
CASSFEVYEQYF,TGTGCCAGCAGCTTTGAAGTCTACGAGCAGTACTTC,-,once,12,TRBV7-9,TRBJ2-7
CASSLYRGPGNIQYF,TGTGCCAGCAGCTTGTACCGGGGGCCAGGAAACATTCAGTACTTC,-,-,15,TRBV5-6,TRBJ2-4
CASSYGGAGANVLTF,TGTGCCAGCAGTTACGGGGGCGCTGGGGCCAACGTCCTGACTTTC,-,-,15,TRBV6-5,TRBJ2-6
CASSLIRADEQFF,TGTGCCAGCAGTTTAATTCGGGCGGATGAGCAGTTCTTC,-,-,13,TRBV28,TRBJ2-1
CASREGNSPLHF,TGTGCCAGCAGGGAGGGAAATTCACCCCTCCACTTT,-,once,12,TRBV25-1,TRBJ1-6
CATGDGRESYEQYF,TGTGCCACCGGTGATGGGCGGGAGTCCTACGAGCAGTACTTC,TRBD2,-,14,TRBV15,TRBJ2-7
CASSRRSDTGELFF,TGCGCCAGCAGCCGGCGTTCGGACACCGGGGAGCTGTTTTTT,-,-,14,TRBV4-1,TRBJ2-2
CASSRTGMGQPQHF,TGCGCCAGCAGCCGCACAGGGATGGGTCAGCCCCAGCATTTT,-,-,14,TRBV4-1,TRBJ1-5
CASSQGLTNTEAFF,TGTGCCAGCAGCCAAGGACTCACGAACACTGAAGCTTTCTTT,-,few,14,TRBV4-2,TRBJ1-1
CASSLRTGTGWETQYF,TGCGCCAGCAGCCTAAGAACCGGGACAGGGTGGGAGACCCAGTACTTC,TRBD1,-,16,TRBV5-1,TRBJ2-5
CASSLYRGASTEAFF,TGTGCCAGCAGTTTATATCGGGGCGCGTCCACTGAAGCTTTCTTT,-,-,15,TRBV27,TRBJ1-1
CAWSLVDNEQFF,TGTGCCTGGAGCCTAGTCGATAATGAGCAGTTCTTC,-,-,12,TRBV30,TRBJ2-1
CARRQACTDTQYF,TGTGCCCGACGACAGGCCTGCACAGATACGCAGTATTTT,-,once,13,TRBV19,TRBJ2-3
CASSYSTGTYEQYF,TGTGCCAGCAGTTACTCGACAGGGACCTACGAGCAGTACTTC,TRBD1,-,14,TRBV6-6,TRBJ2-7
CSVGGAGANTGELFF,TGCAGCGTTGGGGGCGCAGGGGCCAACACCGGGGAGCTGTTTTTT,-,few,15,TRBV29-1,TRBJ2-2
CASSDGQGDQPQHF,TGTGCCAGCAGCGACGGACAGGGGGATCAGCCCCAGCATTTT,TRBD1,-,14,TRBV5-6,TRBJ1-5
CASSDPSGSSYEQYF,TGCGCCAGCAGTGACCCTAGCGGGAGTTCCTACGAGCAGTACTTC,TRBD2,few,15,TRBV10-2,TRBJ2-7
CASSYSRQENTGELFF,TGTGCCAGCAGTTACTCGAGACAGGAGAACACCGGGGAGCTGTTTTTT,-,-,16,TRBV6-6,TRBJ2-2
CASSNHGANTEAFF,TGCGCCAGCAGCAATCATGGGGCGAACACTGAAGCTTTCTTT,-,-,14,TRBV10-1,TRBJ1-1
CASTTGPYEQYF,TGTGCCAGCACCACGGGACCCTACGAGCAGTACTTC,-,-,12,TRBV28,TRBJ2-7
CASSAWTGGGSGANVLTF,TGTGCCAGCAGCGCCTGGACAGGAGGGGGGTCTGGGGCCAACGTCCTGACTTTC,-,-,18,TRBV11-3,TRBJ2-6
CANSRVGDTQYF,TGTGCCAACTCCCGGGTAGGGGATACGCAGTATTTT,-,-,12,TRBV6-1,TRBJ2-3
CASSEISVGQGYGYTF,TGTGCCAGCAGTGAAATATCGGTGGGACAGGGCTATGGCTACACCTTC,TRBD1,-,16,TRBV25-1,TRBJ1-2
CATGAGEQYF,TGTGCCACGGGGGCAGGGGAGCAGTACTTC,-,-,10,TRBV6-1,TRBJ2-5
CASRPGPLMHGYTF,TGTGCCAGCAGACCGGGACCCCTGATGCATGGCTACACCTTC,-,-,14,TRBV5-6,TRBJ1-2
CASSPDRHTEAFF,TGTGCCAGCTCACCCGACAGGCACACTGAAGCTTTCTTT,-,-,13,TRBV18,TRBJ1-1
CASSPDRAQNIQYF,TGTGCCAGCAGTCCGGACAGGGCCCAAAACATTCAGTACTTC,TRBD1,once,14,TRBV2,TRBJ2-4
CASSQDGGRATGELFF,TGTGCCAGCAGCCAAGATGGCGGGAGGGCCACCGGGGAGCTGTTTTTT,TRBD2,-,16,TRBV5-4,TRBJ2-2